These T cell receptor beta chains were read from a single sample in a study of cytomegalovirus exposure and HLA in healthy donors. Sequenced by immunoSEQ multiplex PCR; TCRdb stores in-frame clones only, minus some. The repertoire consists of 100,000 to 150,000 clones, with roughly 89% occurring once and the leading ten covering more than 1%. Sequenced input: PBMCs. The receptors here all came from a woman aged 18-29 years in good health and CMV-seronegative. The CDR3 runs from the conserved cysteine through the conserved F or W. The order of the fields is CDR3 length, V gene, J gene, clone size, D gene, CDR3 DNA, CDR3 protein. D genes are given only for firm matches. The size of a clone is reported for some rows only, either as once, few or many, or as a class for expanded clones.

cdr3_length: 17
v_call: TRBV6-1
j_call: TRBJ1-1
clone_size: .
d_call: .
cdr3_nt: TGTGCCAGCAGTGAAATAGAACAGATATTCATGAACACTGAAGCTTTCTTT
cdr3_aa: CASSEIEQIFMNTEAFF

cdr3_length: 16
v_call: TRBV23-1
j_call: TRBJ2-7
clone_size: .
d_call: .
cdr3_nt: TGCGTCAGCAGTCAAGTTGGAGAGAGACTCTACTACGAGCAGTACTTC
cdr3_aa: CVSSQVGERLYYEQYF

cdr3_length: 14
v_call: TRBV5-4
j_call: TRBJ2-3
clone_size: once
d_call: TRBD2
cdr3_nt: TGTGCCAGCACCGGACTAGCGGGGGATGATACGCAGTATTTT
cdr3_aa: CASTGLAGDDTQYF

cdr3_length: 14
v_call: TRBV6-5
j_call: TRBJ1-1
clone_size: .
d_call: .
cdr3_nt: TGTGCCAGCAGTTACTCGACCAGGGCGGCTGAAGCTTTCTTT
cdr3_aa: CASSYSTRAAEAFF

cdr3_length: 12
v_call: TRBV4-2
j_call: TRBJ2-7
clone_size: .
d_call: TRBD1
cdr3_nt: TGTGCCAGCAGCCAAACAGGGGAAGAGCAGTACTTC
cdr3_aa: CASSQTGEEQYF

cdr3_length: 15
v_call: TRBV19
j_call: TRBJ2-3
clone_size: .
d_call: .
cdr3_nt: TGTGCCAGTATTAGTAGCGGTACTAGCACAGATACGCAGTATTTT
cdr3_aa: CASISSGTSTDTQYF

cdr3_length: 13
v_call: TRBV5-6
j_call: TRBJ1-2
clone_size: .
d_call: TRBD1
cdr3_nt: TGTGCCAGCAGCCCCAGGACAGGGTCAGGCTACACCTTC
cdr3_aa: CASSPRTGSGYTF

cdr3_length: 13
v_call: TRBV7-9
j_call: TRBJ2-5
clone_size: .
d_call: .
cdr3_nt: TGTGCCAGCGAGATTACCGCCCAAGAGACCCAGTACTTC
cdr3_aa: CASEITAQETQYF

cdr3_length: 16
v_call: TRBV7-2
j_call: TRBJ2-3
clone_size: .
d_call: TRBD1
cdr3_nt: TGTGCCAGCAGCTTAGGAGGGGCAGGGGGTGCAGATACGCAGTATTTT
cdr3_aa: CASSLGGAGGADTQYF

cdr3_length: 15
v_call: TRBV27
j_call: TRBJ1-2
clone_size: .
d_call: .
cdr3_nt: TGTGCCAGCAGCCTCACCTACGGGATACACTATGGCTACACCTTC
cdr3_aa: CASSLTYGIHYGYTF

cdr3_length: 15
v_call: TRBV6-4
j_call: TRBJ2-3
clone_size: .
d_call: TRBD2
cdr3_nt: TGTGCCAGCAGTGAAGTGGCTAGCGGTACAGATACGCAGTATTTT
cdr3_aa: CASSEVASGTDTQYF

cdr3_length: 14
v_call: TRBV6-1
j_call: TRBJ1-2
clone_size: .
d_call: .
cdr3_nt: TGTGCCAGCAGTGAAGCTGGAGGGGTGAGCGGCTACACCTTC
cdr3_aa: CASSEAGGVSGYTF

cdr3_length: 15
v_call: TRBV10-3
j_call: TRBJ2-5
clone_size: .
d_call: .
cdr3_nt: TGTGCCATCAGTGAGTCTGCGGGCCGCCGGGAGACCCAGTACTTC
cdr3_aa: CAISESAGRRETQYF

cdr3_length: 16
v_call: TRBV4-1
j_call: TRBJ2-7
clone_size: once
d_call: .
cdr3_nt: TGCGCCAGCAGCCAGGATTTTCCAGGGGCCTCCTACGAGCAGTACTTC
cdr3_aa: CASSQDFPGASYEQYF

cdr3_length: 15
v_call: TRBV25-1
j_call: TRBJ1-4
clone_size: .
d_call: TRBD1
cdr3_nt: TGTGCCAGCAGTGGGGACAGGGAGACTAATGAAAAACTGTTTTTT
cdr3_aa: CASSGDRETNEKLFF

cdr3_length: 18
v_call: TRBV5-4
j_call: TRBJ2-5
clone_size: .
d_call: TRBD2
cdr3_nt: TGTGCCAGCAGCTTGGATTCTAGCGGGGGGCCGGGCCAAGAGACCCAGTACTTC
cdr3_aa: CASSLDSSGGPGQETQYF

cdr3_length: 15
v_call: TRBV7-2
j_call: TRBJ1-6
clone_size: .
d_call: TRBD1
cdr3_nt: TGTGCCAGCAGCGAGGGGACAGGGCCTTTTTCACCCCTCCACTTT
cdr3_aa: CASSEGTGPFSPLHF

cdr3_length: 14
v_call: TRBV6-5
j_call: TRBJ1-6
clone_size: .
d_call: .
cdr3_nt: TGTGCCAGCAGGAAGACGGCGACAATCTCACCCCTCCACTTT
cdr3_aa: CASRKTATISPLHF

cdr3_length: 15
v_call: TRBV6-5
j_call: TRBJ1-2
clone_size: .
d_call: TRBD1
cdr3_nt: TGTGCCAGCAGTTACTCGACGACACAGGGGAATGGCTACACCTTC
cdr3_aa: CASSYSTTQGNGYTF

cdr3_length: 16
v_call: TRBV5-1
j_call: TRBJ1-6
clone_size: .
d_call: .
cdr3_nt: TGCGCCAGCAGCTGGGGAGTCGGGGGGCGGATCTCACCCCTCCACTTT
cdr3_aa: CASSWGVGGRISPLHF

cdr3_length: 16
v_call: TRBV7-9
j_call: TRBJ2-3
clone_size: .
d_call: .
cdr3_nt: TGTGCCAGCAGCTTAGTGGAGAGCGGATCCACAGATACGCAGTATTTT
cdr3_aa: CASSLVESGSTDTQYF